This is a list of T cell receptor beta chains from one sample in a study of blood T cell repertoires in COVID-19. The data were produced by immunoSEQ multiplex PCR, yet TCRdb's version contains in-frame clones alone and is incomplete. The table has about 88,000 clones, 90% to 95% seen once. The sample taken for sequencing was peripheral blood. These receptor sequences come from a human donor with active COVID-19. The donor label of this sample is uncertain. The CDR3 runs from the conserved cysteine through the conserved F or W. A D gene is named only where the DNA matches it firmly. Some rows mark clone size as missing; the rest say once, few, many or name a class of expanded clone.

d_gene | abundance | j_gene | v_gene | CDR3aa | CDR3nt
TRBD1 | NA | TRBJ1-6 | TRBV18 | CASSPTGSASSPLHF | TGTGCCAGCTCACCGACAGGGTCTGCAAGTTCACCCCTCCACTTT
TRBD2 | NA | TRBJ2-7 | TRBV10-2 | CASSEGSPAGSTYEQYF | TGCGCCAGCAGTGAAGGGTCCCCAGCGGGGTCCACCTACGAGCAGTACTTC
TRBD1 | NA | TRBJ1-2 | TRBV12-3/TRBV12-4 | CASGQGSGYTF | TGTGCCAGCGGACAGGGGAGCGGCTACACCTTC
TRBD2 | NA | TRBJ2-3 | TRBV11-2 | CASSSGGTSGGLVNF | TGTGCCAGCAGCTCCGGGGGGACTAGCGGGGGGCTGGTGAATTTT
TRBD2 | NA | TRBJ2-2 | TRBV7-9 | CASSSRKTPGLAGAGELFF | TGTGCCAGCAGCTCCCGCAAAACACCGGGACTAGCGGGGGCCGGGGAGCTGTTTTTT
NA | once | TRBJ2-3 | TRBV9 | CASSLFSTDTQYF | TGTGCCAGCAGCCTATTCTCCACAGATACGCAGTATTTT
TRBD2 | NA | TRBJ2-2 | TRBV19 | CASSITSGGTGELFF | TGTGCCAGTAGTATAACTAGCGGGGGCACCGGGGAGCTGTTTTTT
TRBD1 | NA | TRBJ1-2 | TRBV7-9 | CASSPGDSGTRGYTF | TGTGCCAGCAGCCCCGGGGACAGCGGTACGCGGGGCTACACCTTC
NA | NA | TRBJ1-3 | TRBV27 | CASSRPPDRGSGNTIYF | TGTGCCAGCAGCCGCCCCCCCGACCGGGGCTCTGGAAACACCATATATTTT
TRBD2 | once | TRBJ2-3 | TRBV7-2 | CASSIRLAGVPHGTDTQYF | TGTGCCAGCAGCATAAGACTAGCGGGGGTTCCCCACGGCACAGATACGCAGTATTTT
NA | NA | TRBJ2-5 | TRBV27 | CASSLSPTPGKETQYF | TGTGCCAGCAGTTTATCCCCCACCCCAGGGAAAGAGACCCAGTACTTC
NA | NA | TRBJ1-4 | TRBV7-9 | CASSLGEGDEKLFF | TGTGCCAGCAGCTTAGGAGAAGGGGATGAAAAACTGTTTTTT
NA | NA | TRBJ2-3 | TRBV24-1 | CATSAPSDFSDTQYF | TGTGCCACCAGTGCCCCATCGGACTTCTCAGATACGCAGTATTTT
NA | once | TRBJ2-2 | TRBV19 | CAISSHGELFF | TGTGCCATAAGTAGTCACGGGGAGCTGTTTTTT
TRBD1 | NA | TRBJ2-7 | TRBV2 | CASSTGTGYYEQYF | TGTGCCAGCAGTACTGGGACAGGGTACTACGAGCAGTACTTC
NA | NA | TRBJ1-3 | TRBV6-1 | CASSEGGRDFGNTIYF | TGTGCCAGCAGTGAAGGGGGGCGCGATTTTGGAAACACCATATATTTT
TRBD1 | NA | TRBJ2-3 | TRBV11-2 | CASSGNRGSDTQYF | TGTGCCAGCAGTGGGAACAGGGGATCAGATACGCAGTATTTT
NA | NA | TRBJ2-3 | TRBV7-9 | CASSFSAGASTDTQYF | TGTGCCAGCAGCTTTAGCGCGGGGGCTAGCACAGATACGCAGTATTTT
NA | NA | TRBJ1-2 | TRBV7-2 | CASSPQDSGDYGYTF | TGTGCCAGCAGCCCTCAGGACTCTGGGGACTATGGCTACACCTTC
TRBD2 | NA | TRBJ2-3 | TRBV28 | CASSLAGGPNTQYF | TGTGCCAGTTCGCTAGCGGGGGGGCCGAATACGCAGTATTTT
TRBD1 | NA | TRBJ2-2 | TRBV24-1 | CATSEGGTGSTGELFF | TGTGCCACCAGCGAGGGGGGGACAGGGAGTACCGGGGAGCTGTTTTTT
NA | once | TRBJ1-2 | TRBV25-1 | CASSSGGAVYGYTF | TGTGCCAGCAGTTCGGGGGGGGCAGTCTATGGCTACACCTTC
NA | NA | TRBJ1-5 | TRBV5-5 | CASSFRAGQPQHF | TGTGCCAGCAGCTTCAGGGCTGGCCAGCCCCAGCATTTT
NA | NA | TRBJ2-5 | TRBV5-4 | CASSPTGTFGGTQYF | TGTGCCAGCAGCCCCACCGGGACCTTCGGGGGGACCCAGTACTTC
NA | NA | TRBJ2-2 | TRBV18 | CASSSFYRGQRDTGELFF | TGTGCCAGCTCATCTTTTTATCGTGGACAGCGCGACACCGGGGAGCTGTTTTTT
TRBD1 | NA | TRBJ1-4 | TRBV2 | CASSPGTGKRWAEKLFF | TGTGCCAGCAGTCCCGGGACAGGGAAAAGGTGGGCCGAAAAACTGTTTTTT
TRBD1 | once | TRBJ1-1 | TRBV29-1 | CSAYRGNTEAFF | TGCAGCGCTTACAGGGGGAACACTGAAGCTTTCTTT
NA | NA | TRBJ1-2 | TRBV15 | CATSRERATNYGYTF | TGTGCCACCAGCAGAGAGAGGGCTACTAACTATGGCTACACCTTC
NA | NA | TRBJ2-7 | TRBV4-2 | CASSQVVGHTYEQYF | TGTGCCAGCAGCCAAGTGGTGGGCCATACCTACGAGCAGTACTTC
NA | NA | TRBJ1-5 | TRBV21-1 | CASSNPSTGSREPQHF | TGTGCCAGCAGCAATCCTTCGACAGGGTCCCGTGAGCCCCAGCATTTT
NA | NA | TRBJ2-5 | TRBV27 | CASSSGGTGKETQYF | TGTGCCAGCAGTTCGGGGGGGACAGGGAAAGAGACCCAGTACTTC